This TCR beta chain was documented in a study of beta chain features in type 1 diabetes. Via CD45RO/CCR7/CD25/CD127/CD95/CD27, cells of the CD4+ naive, central memory, regulatory and stem cell-like memory subsets were sorted. Whole-study findings and limits: Among patients, naive, central memory and Treg TCRB repertoires appeared more similar than among healthy donors. In every one of the four CD4+ subsets, TCRB CDR3s were moderately but significantly shorter in Type 1 diabetes patients. Over-representation of high TCR-expressing cells was a possible consequence of cDNA sequencing.

Notes on this clone: Antigen unknown. At the DNA level, this CDR3 is encoded by other sequences in the same sample as well.

Investigators reverse transcribed all isolated RNA, so they sequenced expressed TCRB transcripts. Naive, central memory and regulatory T cell samples averaged approximately 3.9 million immunoSEQ reads each. Repertoires were generated with immunoSEQ multiplex PCR, while TCRdb's copy carries only in-frame clones and drops some. Among 630,000 or so clones listed, over 12% were seen once. The CDR3 runs 11 residues. V was cut by 2 bases and J by 3 bases, with 5 bases left in between. Germline V CDR1 and CDR2: SQVTM, ANQGSEA. Input material: naive CD4+ T cells from blood. The rearrangement links TRBV29-1 to TRBJ2-7, with D tentatively TRBD1 (5 bases). The receptor was isolated from a man aged 18 to 30 with type 1 diabetes. The CDR3 DNA follows: TGCAGCGTTGAAACAGGCTACGAGCAGTACTTC. Translation gives CSVETGYEQYF.